Reported below is one T cell receptor beta chain. Its antigen remains unidentified. Base qualities were left out, and no much larger clone turns up one base away. The data were obtained in a study of T cell responses to AZD1222 COVID-19 vaccine (dated by TCRdb to the early 2020s). Some background on the complete study: A total of about 250 trial participants underwent TCR sequencing, of whom under 220 had received two doses of AZD1222 and 26 had received two doses of the MenACWY control vaccine. Trial participants were enrolled into age subgroups of 18-55, 56-69 and 70-plus years, which contained about 150, 28 and 57 TCR-sequenced participants, respectively. Study-wide conclusions, independent of this receptor: CD4 TCRs associated with the vaccine covered the entire spike protein, and the dominant responses were in regions 160-218 and 743-854. After two AZD1222 doses, both the breadth and the depth of spike-specific TCRs were significantly higher than at day 0 and than in MenACWY recipients. In the small 56-69-year group, the increase in depth fell short of significance, most likely because of low power. Conclusions about previously exposed vaccinees were limited because only six or seven AZD1222 recipients were SARS-CoV-2 seropositive at baseline. Participants were mostly white British, with more females than males. The authors suggested clonal diversity may have been underestimated. Nearly half of unique spike-specific TCRs reportedly recognized epitopes outside regions mutated in the B.1.351 and B.1.1.7 variants. Because no samples from the day 14 peak response were available, repertoires could be characterized only after the peak T cell response.

The germline V gene (reference sequence) specifies LNHDA as CDR1 and SQIVND as CDR2. Trimming costs V 3 bases and J 5 bases, and their ends lie 8 bases apart. The CDR3 runs 13 residues from the cysteine to the phenylalanine. Kept here is only the CDR3 DNA, which spans 39 bases and is read in frame from base 1. This sample's time point label indicates: baseline before first vaccination. The treatment or condition label corresponds to: meningococcal conjugate vaccine given as trial control. The vaccinee samples were drawn from two UK trials, COV001 and COV002, one of which was a single-blind randomized controlled phase 2/3 trial testing AZD1222 (ChAdOx1 nCoV-19) in healthy adults. Trial participant PBMC samples were collected at day 0 and day 28 after the second dose for TCRbeta chain sequencing. The CDR3 regions of human TCRbeta chains were subjected to immunosequencing. The study's processing was this. Repertoire TCRs were checked for matches against a reference library of SARS-CoV-2-specific TCRs that had been generated using the MIRA antigen-specificity platform. Breadth was defined as the fraction of unique TCRs that were SARS-CoV-2-associated. Depth was defined as the fraction of total T cells that were SARS-CoV-2-associated. Using the MIRA data, every spike-specific TCR was mapped to the spike region that the TCR reacted to and assigned to either a CD4 or a CD8 class. Log10-transformed breadth and depth values were compared by one-way ANOVA with Sidak's multiple comparisons tests. Sourced from immuneACCESS, this table was stored by TCRdb with only in-frame sequences that have V and J called. A share of the clones is absent; for the studies checked, an unresolved V gene accounts for under half, and the remainder has no known explanation. That table furnishes V, J and clone size, whereas the DNA furnished D and trimming. The sample records 66,000 or so clones, 70% to 80% of which are singletons. The ten top clones hold around 25% of the sample.

The chain was built from TRBV19 and TRBJ1-5; no D gene is confidently identified. This receptor was taken from an adult in good health. Here the sequenced sample was peripheral blood, taken on day 0 of MenACWY control vaccination. The DNA sequence reads TGTGCCAGTAGTATTTCCCTGGATCAGCCCCAGCATTTT. This sequence encodes CASSISLDQPQHF.